These 8 T cell receptor beta chains share one sample of origin, sequenced in a study of early T cells in non-severe SARS-CoV-2 infection. TCRdb recomputed calls from the 5' RACE reads with MiXCR, one row per CDR3 protein. Of almost 85,000 distinct CDR3 sequences listed, around an eighth were seen once; the top ten hold about 2.7%. The source material was whole blood. The receptor set was obtained from an adult who was a healthcare worker with PCR-confirmed SARS-CoV-2 infection or an uninfected control (not recorded which).

A few counts support this clonotype. The chain recombines TRBV13 with TRBJ2-5, with D uncertain. Germline V lookup: CDR1 PRHDT, CDR2 FYEKMQ (reference sequence). This CDR3 has 13 amino acids. The V gene lost 1 base and the J gene lost 5 bases, with 8 bases spanning the gap. The CDR3 DNA follows: TGTGCCAGCAGCTTAGTGGGTGAGGAGACCCAGTACTTC. Protein product: CASSLVGEETQYF.

In this sample, this clonotype turned up many times. The genes are TRBV7-2 and TRBJ2-1; possible D gene TRBD2, 6 bases. Trimming took off 3 bases at V and 15 bases at J, with 15 bases between the two ends. CDR3 length: 12 residues. CDR1 is SGHTA and CDR2 is FQGNSA in the germline V gene. CDR3 DNA sequence: TGTGCCAGCAGCTTGGCGTTGACTAGTGCGTTCTTC. Residues: CASSLALTSAFF.

At least ten counts were recorded for this clonotype. The rearrangement links TRBV21-1 to TRBJ2-7; whether TRBD2, the table's D call, matches the DNA was not checked. TRBV21-1 is classified as a pseudogene. The CDR3 loop spans 13 amino acids. CDR3 coding DNA: TGTGCCAGTGAAGTCGGGCGGGAGGCGGGGCAGTACTTC. Protein product: CASEVGREAGQYF.

The chain links TRBV5-1 to TRBJ2-3, with 8 positions matching TRBD2. V shed 0 bases and J 4 bases; nucleotides not matched to a gene: 4. CDR1 and CDR2 (germline): SGHRS, YFSETQ. The CDR3 spans 15 residues. The CDR3 region has the DNA TGCGCCAGCAGCTTGGCGGGAGGGGCGGCAGATACGCAGTATTTT. Translated, it gives CASSLAGGAADTQYF.

This clonotype has at least ten counts. V and J are TRBV3-1 and TRBJ2-7; D might be TRBD2 (5 bases). Looked up from germline, CDR1 is LGHDT and CDR2 is YNNKEL (reference sequence). Deletions cut 4 bases from V and 3 bases from J, with 10 bases between. The CDR3 loop spans 13 amino acids. CDR3 DNA sequence: TGTGCCAGCAGCCTAGGACTTGGCTACGAGCAGTACTTC. Protein: CASSLGLGYEQYF.

This chain connects TRBV7-2 to TRBJ2-4; a possible D gene is TRBD2 (7 bases). V lost 5 bases to trimming and J lost 1 base, with 18 bases between them. CDR3 size: 17 residues. CDR1 SGHTA and CDR2 FQGNSA come from the germline V gene. The CDR3 nucleotides are TGTGCCAGCAGCCCCGTTGGTGGGGGGGCTGCCAAAAACATTCAGTACTTC. As protein: CASSPVGGGAAKNIQYF.

V is TRBV28 and J is TRBJ2-1; 12 bases are a match to TRBD2. There are 16 residues in the CDR3. V was clipped by 3 bases and J by 2 bases; unmatched bases: 2. Germline lookup yields CDR1 MDHEN and CDR2 SYDVKM. CDR3 region: CASSFLAGGTYNEQFF. CDR3 nucleotides: TGTGCCAGCAGTTTCCTAGCGGGGGGGACCTACAATGAGCAGTTCTTC.

This clonotype was counted ten times or more. V is TRBV7-9 and J is TRBJ1-6; 8 bases map to TRBD1. The junction had 7 bases not matched to a gene; V was cut back by 5 bases and J by 7 bases. The germline gives CDR1 SEHNR, CDR2 FQNEAQ (reference sequence). This CDR3 has 15 residues. CDR3 region: CASSTGQGENSPLHF. In DNA form, the CDR3 reads TGTGCCAGCAGCACAGGACAGGGAGAAAATTCACCCCTCCACTTT. Based on the CDR3 plus reference TRBV7-9 and TRBJ1-6, the full variable domain is DTGVSQNPRHKITKRGQNVTFRCDPISEHNRLYWYRQTLGQGPEFLTYFQNEAQLEKSRLLSDRFSAERPKGSFSTLEIQRTEQGDSAMYLCASSTGQGENSPLHFGNGTRLTVT.